The 5 T cell receptor beta chains reported below all come from one sample, sequenced in a study of control samples from healthy donors and cancer patients. Clones were sequenced by immunoSEQ multiplex PCR, and TCRdb holds only the in-frame ones, with some missing. This table has about 410,000 clones, 75% to 95% appearing once. The sample comprised PBMCs. Every receptor here comes from a middle-aged man with head and neck cancer.

This chain connects TRBV10-3 to TRBJ1-1; 8 nucleotides agree with TRBD1. There are 15 residues in the CDR3. Per the germline V gene, CDR1 is ENHRY and CDR2 is SYGVKD. V lost 6 bases, J lost 1 base, and 7 bases stayed unmatched. The CDR3 spells CAISGTGTGNTEAFF. CDR3 in DNA: TGTGCCATCAGCGGAACCGGGACAGGGAACACTGAAGCTTTCTTT.

The J gene is TRBJ1-2, the V gene TRBV19, with 8 bases lining up with TRBD1. The ends lost 3 bases at V and 1 base at J; junction bases unmatched: 7. The CDR3 runs 16 residues. Germline V gives CDR1 LNHDA, CDR2 SQIVND (reference sequence). Here the CDR3 DNA reads TGTGCCAGTAGTATCTCCGGGACAGGAATTAACTATGGCTACACCTTC. Translating it yields CASSISGTGINYGYTF. Based on the CDR3 plus reference TRBV19 and TRBJ1-2, the full variable domain is DGGITQSPKYLFRKEGQNVTLSCEQNLNHDAMYWYRQDPGQGLRLIYYSQIVNDFQKGDIAEGYSVSREKKESFPLTVTSAQKNPTAFYLCASSISGTGINYGYTFGSGTRLTVV.

This chain uses TRBV6-2 or TRBV6-3 with TRBJ2-5; D is ambiguous. Germline CDR1 reads MNHEY; CDR2 reads SVGEGT. The CDR3 sequence is 15 residues long. Trimming took off 2 bases at V and 3 bases at J, with 13 bases between the two ends. In DNA form, the CDR3 reads TGTGCCAGCAGTTACCTCCAGACAACGGAAGAGACCCAGTACTTC. Protein sequence: CASSYLQTTEETQYF.

The V call is TRBV27, the J call TRBJ2-7; 8 nucleotides align to TRBD2. Unmatched junction bases numbered 14, after V lost 6 bases and J lost 7 bases. This CDR3 is 15 amino acids long. Germline V gives CDR1 MNHEY, CDR2 SMNVEV (reference sequence). The CDR3 sequence is CASSPGRDSPREQYF. Written as DNA, the CDR3 is TGTGCCAGCAGCCCCGGGAGGGACTCCCCCAGGGAGCAGTACTTC.

This chain uses TRBV30 with TRBJ2-5; D gene unclear. The CDR3 is 14 residues long. The V end lost 2 bases, the J end lost 5 bases, and 15 bases lay between the germline ends. Germline assignment: CDR1 GTSNPN and CDR2 SVGIG (reference sequence). The CDR3 region is CAWSLIGVGETQYF. Written as DNA, the CDR3 is TGTGCCTGGAGTCTAATTGGCGTGGGGGAGACCCAGTACTTC. Filled out from reference TRBV30 and TRBJ2-5, the complete variable domain reads SQTIHQWPATLVQPVGSPLSLECTVEGTSNPNLYWYRQAAGRGLQLLFYSVGIGQISSEVPQNLSASRPQDRQFILSSKKLLLSDSGFYLCAWSLIGVGETQYFGPGTRLLVL.